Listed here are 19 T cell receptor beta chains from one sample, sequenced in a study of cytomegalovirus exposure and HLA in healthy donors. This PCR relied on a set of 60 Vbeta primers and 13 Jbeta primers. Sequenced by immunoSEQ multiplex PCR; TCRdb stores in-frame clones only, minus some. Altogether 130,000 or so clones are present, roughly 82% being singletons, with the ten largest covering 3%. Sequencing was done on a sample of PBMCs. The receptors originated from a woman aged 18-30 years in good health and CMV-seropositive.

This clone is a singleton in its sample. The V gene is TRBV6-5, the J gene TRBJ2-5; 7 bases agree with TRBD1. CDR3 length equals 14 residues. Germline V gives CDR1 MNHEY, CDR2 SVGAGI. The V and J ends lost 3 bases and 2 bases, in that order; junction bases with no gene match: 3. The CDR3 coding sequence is TGTGCCAGCAGTTATGGCAGGGGGCAAGAGACCCAGTACTTC. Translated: CASSYGRGQETQYF.

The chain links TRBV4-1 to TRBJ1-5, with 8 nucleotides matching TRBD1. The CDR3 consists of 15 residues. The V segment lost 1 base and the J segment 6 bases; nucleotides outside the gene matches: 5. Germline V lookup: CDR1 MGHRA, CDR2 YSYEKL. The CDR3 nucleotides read TGCGCCAGCAGCCAAGCCACCGGGACAGGTCAGCCCCAGCATTTT. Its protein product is CASSQATGTGQPQHF.

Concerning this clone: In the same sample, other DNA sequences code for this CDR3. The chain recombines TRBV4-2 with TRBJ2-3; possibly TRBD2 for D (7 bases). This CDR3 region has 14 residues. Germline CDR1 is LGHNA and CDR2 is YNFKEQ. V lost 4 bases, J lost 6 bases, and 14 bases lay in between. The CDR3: CASSPRGGMDTQYF. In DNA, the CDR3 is TGTGCCAGCAGCCCGAGGGGGGGAATGGATACGCAGTATTTT.

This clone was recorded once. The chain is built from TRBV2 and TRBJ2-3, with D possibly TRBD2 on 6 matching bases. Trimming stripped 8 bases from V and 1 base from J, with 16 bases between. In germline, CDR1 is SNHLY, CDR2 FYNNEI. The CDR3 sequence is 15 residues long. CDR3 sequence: CASRQRWGGTDTQYF. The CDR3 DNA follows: TGTGCCAGCCGACAGCGGTGGGGGGGCACAGATACGCAGTATTTT.

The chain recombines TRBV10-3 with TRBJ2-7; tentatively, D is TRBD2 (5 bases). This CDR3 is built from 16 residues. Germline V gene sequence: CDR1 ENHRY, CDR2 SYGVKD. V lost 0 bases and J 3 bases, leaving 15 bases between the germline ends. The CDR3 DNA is TGTGCCATCAGTGAGTCGATGAAGGGCGGAGGCTACGAGCAGTACTTC. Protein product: CAISESMKGGGYEQYF.

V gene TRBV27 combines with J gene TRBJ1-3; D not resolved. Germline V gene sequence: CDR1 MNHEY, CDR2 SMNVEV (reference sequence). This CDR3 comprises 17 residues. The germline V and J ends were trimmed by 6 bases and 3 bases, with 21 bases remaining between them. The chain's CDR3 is CASSPHRVRDGGNTIYF. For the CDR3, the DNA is TGTGCCAGCAGCCCCCACCGGGTGCGGGATGGTGGAAACACCATATATTTT.

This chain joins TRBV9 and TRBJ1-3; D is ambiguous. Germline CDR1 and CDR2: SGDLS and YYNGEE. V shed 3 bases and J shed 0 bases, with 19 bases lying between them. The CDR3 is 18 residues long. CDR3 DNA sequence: TGTGCCAGCAGCGGAGGCCTCGGGGTGCTGGGCTCTGGAAACACCATATATTTT. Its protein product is CASSGGLGVLGSGNTIYF.

The CDR3 sequence: CASSDLGQGYEQYF. Written as DNA, the CDR3 is TGTGCCAGCAGCGATTTGGGACAGGGTTACGAGCAGTACTTC. This chain links TRBV7-9 with TRBJ2-7; TRBD1 matches 9 bases. V shed 5 bases, J shed 4 bases, and the junction held 6 bases outside the gene matches. The germline CDR1 and CDR2 sequences are SEHNR and FQNEAQ (reference sequence). The CDR3 extends over 14 amino acids.

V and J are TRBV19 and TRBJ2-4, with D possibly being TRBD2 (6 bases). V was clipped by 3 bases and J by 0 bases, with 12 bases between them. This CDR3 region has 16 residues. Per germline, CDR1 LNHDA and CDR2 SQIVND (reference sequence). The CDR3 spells CASSIKAGLAKNIQYF. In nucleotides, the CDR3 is TGTGCCAGTAGTATTAAAGCGGGTCTAGCCAAAAACATTCAGTACTTC.

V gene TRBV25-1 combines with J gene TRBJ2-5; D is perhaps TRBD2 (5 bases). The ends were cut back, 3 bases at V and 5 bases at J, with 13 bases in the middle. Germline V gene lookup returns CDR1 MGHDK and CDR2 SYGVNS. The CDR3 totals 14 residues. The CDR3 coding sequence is TGTGCCAGCAGTGATTCGTGGAAGCGGGAGACCCAGTACTTC. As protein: CASSDSWKRETQYF. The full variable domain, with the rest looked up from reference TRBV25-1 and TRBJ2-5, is EADIYQTPRYLVIGTGKKITLECSQTMGHDKMYWYQQDPGMELHLIHYSYGVNSTEKGDLSSESTVSRIRTEHFPLTLESARPSHTSQYLCASSDSWKRETQYFGPGTRLLVL.

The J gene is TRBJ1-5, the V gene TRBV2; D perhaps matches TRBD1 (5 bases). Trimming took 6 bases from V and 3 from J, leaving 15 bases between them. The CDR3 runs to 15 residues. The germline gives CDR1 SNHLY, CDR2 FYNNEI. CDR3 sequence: CASSPGGDTNQPQHF. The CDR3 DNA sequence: TGTGCCAGCAGCCCTGGGGGGGATACCAATCAGCCCCAGCATTTT.

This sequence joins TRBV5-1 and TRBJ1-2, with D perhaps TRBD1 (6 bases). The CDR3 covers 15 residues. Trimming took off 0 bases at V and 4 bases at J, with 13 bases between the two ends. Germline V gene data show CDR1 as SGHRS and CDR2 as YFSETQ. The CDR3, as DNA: TGCGCCAGCAGCTTGGAGCAGGGGTATAGCTATGGCTACACCTTC. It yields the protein CASSLEQGYSYGYTF.

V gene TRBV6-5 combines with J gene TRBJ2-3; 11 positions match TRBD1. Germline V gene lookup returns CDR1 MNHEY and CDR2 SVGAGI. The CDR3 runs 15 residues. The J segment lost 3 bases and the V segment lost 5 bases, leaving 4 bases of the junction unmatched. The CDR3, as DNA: TGTGCCAGCAGTCCGGGACAGGGGGGGACAGATACGCAGTATTTT. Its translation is CASSPGQGGTDTQYF.

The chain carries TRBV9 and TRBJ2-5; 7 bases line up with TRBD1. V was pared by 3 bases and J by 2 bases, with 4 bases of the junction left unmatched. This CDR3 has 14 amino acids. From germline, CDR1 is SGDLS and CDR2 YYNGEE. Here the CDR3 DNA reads TGTGCCAGCAGCGCGCCGGGACAGCAAGAGACCCAGTACTTC. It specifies CASSAPGQQETQYF.

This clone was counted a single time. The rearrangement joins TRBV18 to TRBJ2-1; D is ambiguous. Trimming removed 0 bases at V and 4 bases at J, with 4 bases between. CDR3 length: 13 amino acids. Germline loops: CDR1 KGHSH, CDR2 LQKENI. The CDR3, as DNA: TGTGCCAGCTCACCACCCGGGTACAATGAGCAGTTCTTC. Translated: CASSPPGYNEQFF.

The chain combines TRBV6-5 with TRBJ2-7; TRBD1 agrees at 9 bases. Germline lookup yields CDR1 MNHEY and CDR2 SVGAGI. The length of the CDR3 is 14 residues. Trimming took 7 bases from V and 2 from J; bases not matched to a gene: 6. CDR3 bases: TGTGCCAGCACCCTGACAGGGGGTGCCTACGAGCAGTACTTC. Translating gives CASTLTGGAYEQYF.

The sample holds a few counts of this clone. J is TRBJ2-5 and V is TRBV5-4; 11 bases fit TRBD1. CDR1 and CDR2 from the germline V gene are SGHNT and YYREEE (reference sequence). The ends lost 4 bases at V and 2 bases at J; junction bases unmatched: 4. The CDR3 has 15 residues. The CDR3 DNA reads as TGTGCCAGCAGCCCAGGGGACAGGGGGCAAGAGACCCAGTACTTC. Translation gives CASSPGDRGQETQYF.

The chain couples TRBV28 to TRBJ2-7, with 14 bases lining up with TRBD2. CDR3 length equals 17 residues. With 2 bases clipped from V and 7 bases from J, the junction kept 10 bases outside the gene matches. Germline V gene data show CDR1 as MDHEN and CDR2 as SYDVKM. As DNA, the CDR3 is TGTGCCAGCAGTTTAAAGTTTCGACTAGCGGGGGGGAAGGAGCAGTACTTC. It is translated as CASSLKFRLAGGKEQYF.

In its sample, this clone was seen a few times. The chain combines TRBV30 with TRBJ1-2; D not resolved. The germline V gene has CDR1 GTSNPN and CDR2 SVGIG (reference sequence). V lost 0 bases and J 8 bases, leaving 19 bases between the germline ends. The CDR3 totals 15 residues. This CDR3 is CAWSVDRAPSGGYTF. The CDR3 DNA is TGTGCCTGGAGTGTAGACCGGGCCCCGTCGGGGGGCTACACCTTC.